The TCR beta chain described here comes from a study of T-cell memory formation after mild COVID-19 (dated by TCRdb to the early 2020s). Regarding the study in general: TCR sequence clusters from the two donors were found to be largely donor specific. Longitudinal TCRalpha and TCRbeta repertoire sequencing tracked T-cell clones expanding and contracting after mild COVID-19 in a couple of donors. Two young, previously healthy adult volunteers made up the cohort, one male and one female.

A note on this clonotype: What this receptor recognizes is not known. Base qualities are not recorded, but no much larger clone differs from it by a single base.

Here is what the overall study found, with its caveats: Clones that contracted from day 15 to 85 showed balanced CD4/CD8 phenotypes, whereas a second wave of clones that expanded from day 15 to 37 leaned towards CD4+. Contracting CD4+ clones were located mainly in the CM and EM memory subsets, whereas CD8+ clones were found to be enriched in EMRA. Some responding clones were found in pre-infection memory, which suggests that pre-existing cross-reactive memory T cells took part in the SARS-CoV-2 response. SARS-CoV-2 specificity was not confirmed for the second-wave clones peaking on day 37. The study included only two mild cases, and larger cohorts that include severe cases with pre-infection samples were judged to be necessary.

TCRdb lists the instrument as Illumina NovaSeq 6000. Using 5'RACE with constant-segment primers, TCRalpha and TCRbeta cDNA libraries were constructed, with sample barcodes and unique molecular identifiers added in the process. RNA was extracted from every sample with Trizol reagent. Library amplification was performed in two PCR steps, and a second sample barcode and Illumina TruSeq adapters were introduced in the second step. Libraries were sequenced on an Illumina NovaSeq with 2 x 150 bp paired-end reads. As for the original processing: Reads were demultiplexed and collapsed into UMI-guided consensus sequences with migec v1.2.7. Using mixcr v2.1.11, UMI consensuses were aligned to TRA and TRB V and J templates and then assembled into clonotypes. A clonotype was counted as expanded or contracted only if both edgeR and NoisET called the change significant, with noise models trained on biological replicates. For edgeR calls, the thresholds were a false discovery rate-adjusted p below 0.01 and a log2 fold-change of 1. PCA with hierarchical clustering of max-normalized trajectories of the 1000 most abundant clonotypes was used as exploratory dynamics analysis. Separately sequenced CD4+ and CD8+ repertoires were used to assign the CD4 or CD8 phenotype of responding clones. The public reads were reprocessed in TCRdb via fastp at Q25 and MiXCR, keeping in-frame beta chains. Identical CDR3 proteins give one entry, which carries the most common genes and DNA. The V and J calls shown here were made by TCRdb, not taken from the authors' results. This sample has more than 350,000 distinct CDR3 sequences in its table, and around 21% of those were observed once. The ten largest clonotypes hold approximately 12% of the sample.

Ficoll-Paque density gradient centrifugation was the method used to isolate PBMCs. The germline V gene encodes CDR1 MNHEY and CDR2 SVGAGI. The V end loses 5 bases and the J end loses 6 bases, and a stretch of 15 bases separates them. The CDR3, cysteine through phenylalanine, is 14 amino acids long. Left in the record is the CDR3 DNA by itself, 42 bases read in frame from the first base. The source of this sequence is an adult woman who had mild COVID-19 (a few samples of this study predate the infection). The sample titles of this study are shuffled in the database, so cell type and time point are left out; the donor was told from shared clones. The rearranged segments are TRBV6-5 and TRBJ2-3, with no confidently assigned D gene. The sequenced material came from PBMCs or a T cell subset sorted from them (not recorded which). DNA sequence: TGTGCCAGCAGTCTCGATGGTGTTTCGGATACGCAGTATTTT. It translates as CASSLDGVSDTQYF.